The 5 T cell receptor beta chains presented below share a single source sample, sequenced in a study of blood T cells in healthy people across ages. A second PCR, run for about 7 to 11 cycles, used a sample-barcoded 5' primer plus a J-beta primer mix. MiXCR, applied by TCRdb to the 5' RACE reads, yields one record per CDR3 protein. This sample has hundreds of thousands of distinct CDR3 sequences, with 45% to 70% found just once. The sequenced material came from blood. The receptors shown here come from a man aged 40-50 years in good health.

The chain carries TRBV29-1 and TRBJ2-1, with TRBD2 matching 9 bases. The junction had 4 bases not matched to a gene; V was cut back by 4 bases and J by 9 bases. Germline V gene data show CDR1 as SQVTM and CDR2 as ANQGSEA. This CDR3 has 12 residues. The CDR3 loop reads CSVAAGGAEQFF. The CDR3 nucleotides read TGCAGCGTTGCGGCGGGAGGGGCTGAGCAGTTCTTC.

The rearrangement joins TRBV7-9 to TRBJ2-7; perhaps TRBD2 as D (5 bases). The CDR3 runs to 12 residues. The V end was cut by 4 bases, the J end by 5 bases, with 9 bases between. Germline CDR1 SEHNR, CDR2 FQNEAQ (reference sequence). The CDR3 DNA reads TGTGCCAGCAGCTCAACTAGTGACGAGCAGTACTTC. As protein: CASSSTSDEQYF.

The J gene is TRBJ2-5, the V gene TRBV25-1, with D possibly being TRBD2 (6 bases). CDR1 and CDR2 (germline): MGHDK, SYGVNS. V was trimmed by 0 bases and J by 2 bases, leaving 7 bases between them. This CDR3 is 14 amino acids long. The CDR3 protein is CASSEYGGQETQYF. The CDR3 DNA follows: TGTGCCAGCAGTGAATACGGGGGACAAGAGACCCAGTACTTC.

In its sample, this clonotype was seen a few times. J is TRBJ2-1 and V is TRBV10-3; no clear D gene. Germline loops: CDR1 ENHRY, CDR2 SYGVKD. V was pared by 0 bases and J by 6 bases, with 3 bases between. The length of the CDR3 is 12 residues. The CDR3 DNA sequence: TGTGCCATCAGTGAGTCGGGCAATGAGCAGTTCTTC. Amino acid sequence: CAISESGNEQFF.

This clonotype occurred a few times. This chain links TRBV28 with TRBJ2-7; tentative D call: TRBD1 (5 bases). CDR1 and CDR2 (germline): MDHEN, SYDVKM. The CDR3 consists of 13 residues. V was cut by 6 bases and J by 3 bases, with 12 bases left in between. The CDR3 protein is CASRGTGYYEQYF. The CDR3 DNA sequence: TGTGCCAGCAGGGGCACAGGTTACTACGAGCAGTACTTC.